This is a list of T cell receptor beta chains from one sample in a study of T cell responses to AZD1222 COVID-19 vaccine. Profiled with immunoSEQ multiplex PCR; TCRdb holds only in-frame clones, not every one. The top ten hold about 25% of the sample, which has 94,000 or so clones, under 90% seen once. Sequences were derived from peripheral blood, sampled on day 0 of AZD1222 vaccination. The receptors derive from an adult in good health. CDR3s include the opening cysteine and the closing phenylalanine or tryptophan. Expanded clones are given a class, and other clones once, few, many or no size at all.

size: -
J: TRBJ2-7
V: TRBV7-2
CDR3: CASSQRKTSPSYEQYF

size: -
J: TRBJ2-7
V: TRBV19
CDR3: CASSPGTPSGEQYF

size: -
J: TRBJ2-7
V: TRBV20-1
CDR3: CSASGQTINYEQYF

size: -
J: TRBJ2-3
V: TRBV29-1
CDR3: CSVEPGLALTDTQYF

size: -
J: TRBJ1-1
V: TRBV27
CDR3: CASRTGATEAFF

size: -
J: TRBJ2-3
V: TRBV6-5
CDR3: CASSYGQGRTDTQYF

size: -
J: TRBJ2-5
V: TRBV3-1/TRBV3-2
CDR3: CASSLDTNTGVETQYF

size: -
J: TRBJ2-7
V: TRBV6-2/TRBV6-3
CDR3: CASSRPVAGGSYEQYF

size: -
J: TRBJ2-3
V: TRBV5-5
CDR3: CASSSGLAGTDTQYF

size: -
J: TRBJ1-2
V: TRBV12-3/TRBV12-4
CDR3: CASSKGRGGGYTF

size: -
J: TRBJ2-3
V: TRBV21-1
CDR3: CASSKETGGRTDTQYF

size: -
J: TRBJ1-3
V: TRBV6-5
CDR3: CASSYSGGVSGNTIYF

size: -
J: TRBJ1-2
V: TRBV14
CDR3: CASSQETGVPVGYTF

size: -
J: TRBJ1-1
V: TRBV5-1
CDR3: CASSVRDRVTGAFF

size: -
J: TRBJ2-5
V: TRBV6-2/TRBV6-3
CDR3: CASSYWGGVQETQYF

size: once
J: TRBJ1-6
V: TRBV9
CDR3: CASSVEQNNSPLHF

size: -
J: TRBJ2-2
V: TRBV7-9
CDR3: CASSPTGGELFF

size: once
J: TRBJ1-5
V: TRBV5-5
CDR3: CASSLVSTVERPQHF

size: -
J: TRBJ1-5
V: TRBV6-2/TRBV6-3
CDR3: CASSSPGHARNQPQHF

size: -
J: TRBJ1-4
V: TRBV18
CDR3: CASSPRRENEKLFF

size: -
J: TRBJ2-3
V: TRBV6-5
CDR3: CASSYSRGDTQYF

size: -
J: TRBJ2-1
V: TRBV18
CDR3: CASSPGSGAYNEQFF

size: -
J: TRBJ2-5
V: TRBV7-7
CDR3: CASSLGLEETQYF

size: -
J: TRBJ1-2
V: TRBV7-2
CDR3: CASSPRGVGPDGYTF

size: -
J: TRBJ2-7
V: TRBV24-1
CDR3: CATPLAGTSSYEQYF

size: -
J: TRBJ2-5
V: TRBV19
CDR3: CASRPTGGTQETQYF

size: once
J: TRBJ2-1
V: TRBV5-4
CDR3: CASSPSGTSGSLNEQFF

size: -
J: TRBJ2-3
V: TRBV9
CDR3: CASSFSGQGALDTQYF

size: -
J: TRBJ1-1
V: TRBV28
CDR3: CASSLLTGAGQNTEAFF

size: -
J: TRBJ2-7
V: TRBV6-2/TRBV6-3
CDR3: CASSPGTSGSEEQYF

size: -
J: TRBJ2-7
V: TRBV28
CDR3: CASSFWAQRGYEQYF

size: once
J: TRBJ2-7
V: TRBV20-1
CDR3: CSARGVEEQYF

size: -
J: TRBJ2-7
V: TRBV4-2
CDR3: CASSQDYHYEQYF

size: -
J: TRBJ2-2
V: TRBV19
CDR3: CASNRRLAGLTGELFF

size: -
J: TRBJ2-1
V: TRBV25-1
CDR3: CASGAPGGWDNEQFF

size: -
J: TRBJ1-1
V: TRBV2
CDR3: CASRETGQRGAFF

size: -
J: TRBJ2-7
V: TRBV7-2
CDR3: CASSNPGAEQYF

size: -
J: TRBJ2-7
V: TRBV10-3
CDR3: CAISQGGYEQYF

size: -
J: TRBJ2-1
V: TRBV24-1
CDR3: CATSERRRAEQFF

size: -
J: TRBJ2-7
V: TRBV27
CDR3: CASSGQGHYEQYF